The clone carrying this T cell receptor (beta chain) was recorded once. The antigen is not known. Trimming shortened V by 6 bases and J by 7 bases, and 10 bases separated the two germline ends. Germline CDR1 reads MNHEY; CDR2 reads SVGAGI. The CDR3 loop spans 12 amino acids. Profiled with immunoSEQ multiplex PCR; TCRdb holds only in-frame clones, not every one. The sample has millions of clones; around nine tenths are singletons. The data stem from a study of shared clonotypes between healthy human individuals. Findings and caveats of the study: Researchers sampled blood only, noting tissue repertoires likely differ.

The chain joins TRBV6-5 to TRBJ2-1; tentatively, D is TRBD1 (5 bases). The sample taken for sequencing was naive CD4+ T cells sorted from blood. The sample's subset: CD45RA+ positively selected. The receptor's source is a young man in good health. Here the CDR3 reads CASRDRGNEQFF. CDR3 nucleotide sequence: TGTGCCAGCAGGGATAGGGGTAATGAGCAGTTCTTC.